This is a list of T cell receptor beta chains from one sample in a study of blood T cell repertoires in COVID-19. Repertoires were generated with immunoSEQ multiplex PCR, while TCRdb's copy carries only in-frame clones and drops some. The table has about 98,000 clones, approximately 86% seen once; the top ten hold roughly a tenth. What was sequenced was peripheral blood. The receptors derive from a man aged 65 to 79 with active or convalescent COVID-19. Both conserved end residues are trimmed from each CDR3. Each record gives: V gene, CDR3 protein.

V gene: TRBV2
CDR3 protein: ATSTGGEQY

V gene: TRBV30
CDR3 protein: AWSVLSEQY

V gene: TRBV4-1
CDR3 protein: ASSQEEGLTEPQH

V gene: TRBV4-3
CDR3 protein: ASSHAVTGSIYEQY

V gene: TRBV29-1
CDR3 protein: SVEKGTAF

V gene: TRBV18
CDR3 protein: ASSSTGGERNTIY

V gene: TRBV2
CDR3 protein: ASSDAAGGAYGYT

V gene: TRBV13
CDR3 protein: ASSLRQGLQYEQY

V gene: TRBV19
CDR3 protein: ASSIGGNTEAF

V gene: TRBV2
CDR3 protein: ASSGGTASTDTQY

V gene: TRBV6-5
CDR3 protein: ASRETGYDGYT

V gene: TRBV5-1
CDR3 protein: ASRILAEPYEQY

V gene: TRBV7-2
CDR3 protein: ASSFTSMTINYGYT

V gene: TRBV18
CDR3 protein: ASSPNADGELF

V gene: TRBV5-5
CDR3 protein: ASSSRRTQQETQY

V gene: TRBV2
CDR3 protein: ASSLGLNEQF

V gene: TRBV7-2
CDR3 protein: ASSSQGALENQPQH

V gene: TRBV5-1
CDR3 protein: ASSLEGQGTEAF

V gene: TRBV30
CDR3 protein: AWSGLAAETQY

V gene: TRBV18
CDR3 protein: ASSPAGTQY

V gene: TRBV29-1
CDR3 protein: SGKQGVAAGELF

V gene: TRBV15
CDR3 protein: ATSRAGGATNEKLF

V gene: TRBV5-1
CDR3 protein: ASSPPGDTEAF

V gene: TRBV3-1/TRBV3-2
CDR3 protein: ASRHNGGEETQY

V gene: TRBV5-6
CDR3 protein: ASSETGIPYNEQF

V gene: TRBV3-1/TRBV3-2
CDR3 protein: ASRESTSGLLVGELF

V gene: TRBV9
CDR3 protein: ASSAHPGLRGEDGYT

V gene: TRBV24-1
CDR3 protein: ATSGHGGRNQETQY

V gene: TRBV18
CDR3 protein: ASSHQGQGLQPQH